A single sample gave rise to the 20 T cell receptor beta chains below, sequenced in a study of vaccination and CD4 T cells after COVID-19 (dated by TCRdb to between 2021 and 2022). The treatment or condition label, as the study defines it: roughly 11-day PBMC culture with coronavirus spike peptide pools or control peptides (ViraFEST assay). Antigens of these TCRs are unknown. The library came from PCR. TCRdb names Illumina iSeq 100 as the instrument used. DNA from cultured CD4+ T cells was subjected to TCR sequencing with the Oncomine TCR Beta short-read assay at the Johns Hopkins FTIC core. In TCRdb, the public reads were trimmed at Q25 with fastp and aligned with MiXCR, with productive beta chains retained. Each entry is one CDR3 protein sequence, shown with its most common DNA and genes. This sample lists around 12,000 distinct CDR3 sequences; about 50% were detected once. The top ten constitute approximately 12% of the sample.

Sequenced input: CD4+ T cells from blood, cultured in vitro. Every receptor here comes from a human donor who had recovered from COVID-19.

V and J are TRBV6-1 and TRBJ1-2, with D hard to call. The length of the CDR3 is 12 residues. Germline V gene sequence: CDR1 MNHNS, CDR2 SASEGT. Trimming removed 5 bases from V and 8 bases from J, with 12 bases in between. Written as DNA, the CDR3 is TGTGCCAGCAGTCAATATCCTATCGGCTACACCTTC. Its translation is CASSQYPIGYTF.

This clonotype was recorded a few times. The gene calls are TRBV6-5 and TRBJ2-3, with 9 bases lining up with TRBD2. The trim removed 4 bases at V and 2 bases at J, leaving 4 bases unmatched. Germline V CDR1 and CDR2: MNHEY, SVGAGI. The CDR3 is 15 amino acids. CDR3 residues: CASSSLAGLTDTQYF. CDR3 nucleotides: TGTGCCAGCAGTTCACTAGCGGGCCTCACAGATACGCAGTATTTT.

The sample holds a few counts of this clonotype. This chain connects TRBV24-1 to TRBJ2-1; TRBD2 aligns across 11 bases. This CDR3 region has 14 residues. Unmatched junction bases numbered 4, after V lost 4 bases and J lost 9 bases. The germline CDR1 and CDR2 sequences are KGHDR and SFDVKD. The CDR3 reads CATSEGLAAGEQFF. CDR3 nucleotide sequence: TGTGCCACCAGTGAGGGACTAGCGGCAGGTGAGCAGTTCTTC.

This clonotype turned up a few times. The V gene is TRBV20-1, the J gene TRBJ2-5; no clear D. The germline V gene has CDR1 DFQATT and CDR2 SNEGSKA (reference sequence). V was shortened by 3 bases and J by 3 bases, with 11 bases between the two germline ends. This CDR3 spans 13 amino acids. CDR3 loop: CSASRGLEETQYF. The CDR3 nucleotides are TGCAGTGCTAGTCGTGGGCTTGAAGAGACCCAGTACTTC.

The chain combines TRBV2 with TRBJ1-2; no clear D. V lost 1 base to trimming and J lost 7 bases, with 13 bases between them. The CDR3 is made up of 14 amino acids. Germline CDR1 and CDR2: SNHLY and FYNNEI. The chain's CDR3 is CASSEVGLRSGYTF. CDR3 bases: TGTGCCAGCAGTGAAGTCGGCCTCAGGTCTGGCTACACCTTC.

The CDR3 loop is CASSLTNSGANVLTF. In DNA, the CDR3 is TGTGCCAGCAGCCTAACTAACTCTGGGGCCAACGTCCTGACTTTC. The chain links TRBV2 to TRBJ2-6; D gene uncertain. CDR3 length: 15 amino acids. Germline lookup yields CDR1 SNHLY and CDR2 FYNNEI. V lost 6 bases and J 0 bases, leaving 9 bases between the germline ends.

The chain recombines TRBV7-9 with TRBJ2-5; 16 bases map to TRBD2. Unmatched junction bases numbered 11, after V lost 5 bases and J lost 5 bases. CDR3 size: 18 residues. CDR1 is SEHNR and CDR2 is FQNEAQ in the germline V gene (reference sequence). The CDR3 protein is CASSQPGTSGRAGETQYF. CDR3 sequence (DNA): TGTGCCAGCAGCCAACCCGGGACTAGCGGGAGGGCCGGGGAGACCCAGTACTTC.

This chain connects TRBV20-1 to TRBJ1-5; no clear D. The germline V and J ends were trimmed by 0 bases and 5 bases, with 5 bases remaining between them. The germline V gene encodes CDR1 DFQATT and CDR2 SNEGSKA (reference sequence). The CDR3 consists of 12 residues. The DNA of the CDR3 is TGCAGTGCTAGAGAATTTCATCAGCCCCAGCATTTT. This codes for CSAREFHQPQHF.

This clonotype was seen only a few times. CDR3 sequence: CASSSTGRDKYNEQFF. CDR3 in DNA: TGTGCCAGCAGCTCCACCGGTCGGGACAAATACAATGAGCAGTTCTTC. V gene TRBV7-6 combines with J gene TRBJ2-1; a weak D match, TRBD1 (6 bases). Germline values: CDR1 SGHVS, CDR2 FNYEAQ. The CDR3 spans 16 residues. Trimming left V 4 bases short and J 4 bases short, with 17 bases between.

The J gene is TRBJ2-6, the V gene TRBV15; D possibly uses TRBD1 or TRBD2 (5 bases each). Germline values: CDR1 LNHNV, CDR2 YYDKDF (reference sequence). Trimming took off 4 bases at V and 3 bases at J, with 13 bases between the two ends. This CDR3 comprises 16 residues. CDR3 sequence (DNA): TGTGCCACCAGCATATCCGGGGCGGATGGGGCCAACGTCCTGACTTTC. Residues: CATSISGADGANVLTF.

The genes are TRBV12-3 or TRBV12-4 and TRBJ2-1, with TRBD2 matching over 8 bases. CDR3 length: 15 residues. V shed 6 bases, J shed 4 bases, and the junction held 8 bases outside the gene matches. CDR3 DNA sequence: TGTGCCAGCAGACAACTAGCGGCCCAATACAATGAGCAGTTCTTC. It encodes CASRQLAAQYNEQFF.

This clonotype was counted only a few times. This rearrangement joins TRBV6-1 to TRBJ2-3, with 7 nucleotides matching TRBD1. Germline trimming cut 3 bases from V and 4 bases from J; bases unmatched to any gene: 1. The CDR3 is 13 residues long. From germline, CDR1 is MNHNS and CDR2 SASEGT. CDR3 nucleotides: TGTGCCAGCAGTGATACAGGGGCAGATACGCAGTATTTT. Translated: CASSDTGADTQYF.

The J gene is TRBJ1-5, the V gene TRBV24-1; D unresolved. The CDR3 totals 13 residues. Germline assignment: CDR1 KGHDR and CDR2 SFDVKD. V lost 5 bases and J lost 4, with 8 bases in between. This CDR3 is CATSALGNQPQHF. CDR3 coding DNA: TGTGCCACCAGTGCCCTTGGTAATCAGCCCCAGCATTTT.

The chain links TRBV6-1 to TRBJ2-2; the D gene is possibly TRBD1 (6 bases). The V and J ends lost 2 bases and 2 bases respectively, with 18 bases between them. Germline values: CDR1 MNHNS, CDR2 SASEGT. The CDR3 totals 18 residues. The chain's CDR3 is CASSERGGGFLNTGELFF. In DNA, the CDR3 is TGTGCCAGCAGTGAAAGAGGGGGTGGATTTCTCAACACCGGGGAGCTGTTTTTT.

The chain has TRBV5-1 and TRBJ1-1; no clear D gene. Germline V gene sequence: CDR1 SGHRS, CDR2 YFSETQ. The CDR3 is 12 residues long. The ends were cut back, 4 bases at V and 9 bases at J, with 13 bases in the middle. Written as DNA, the CDR3 is TGCGCCAGCAGCGAGAGCAGAGGGAAAGCTTTCTTT. Translation: CASSESRGKAFF.

J is TRBJ2-3 and V is TRBV4-1; 8 bases line up with TRBD1. The CDR3 is 16 residues long. The V gene's germline CDR1 is MGHRA and CDR2 YSYEKL. Losses at the gene ends were 5 bases for V and 6 bases for J; bases not matched to a gene: 13. The CDR3 bases are TGCGCCAGCAGCTACGGACAGGGAAGACCCAAGGATACGCAGTATTTT. It specifies CASSYGQGRPKDTQYF.

The J gene is TRBJ2-7, the V gene TRBV19; tentative D call: TRBD1 (6 bases). CDR1 LNHDA and CDR2 SQIVND come from the germline V gene (reference sequence). This CDR3 contains 15 residues. Trimming cost V 4 bases and J 6 bases, with 19 bases left between them. Written as DNA, the CDR3 is TGTGCCAGTAGTAACCTGGACAGTTATTTTTCCGAGCAGTACTTC. This sequence encodes CASSNLDSYFSEQYF. The variable domain in full, with the rest retrieved from reference TRBV19 and TRBJ2-7, is DGGITQSPKYLFRKEGQNVTLSCEQNLNHDAMYWYRQDPGQGLRLIYYSQIVNDFQKGDIAEGYSVSREKKESFPLTVTSAQKNPTAFYLCASSNLDSYFSEQYFGPGTRLTVT.

This chain links TRBV19 with TRBJ1-3; TRBD1 might be the D (6 bases). From germline, CDR1 is LNHDA and CDR2 SQIVND (reference sequence). The CDR3 is made up of 14 amino acids. V was pared by 4 bases and J by 4 bases, with 11 bases between. The CDR3 region has the DNA TGTGCCAGTAGTACGACAGGCCGAGGAAACACCATATATTTT. Protein product: CASSTTGRGNTIYF.

This clonotype was observed a handful of times. The chain has TRBV20-1 and TRBJ2-3; 9 nucleotides match TRBD2. Germline CDR1 and CDR2: DFQATT and SNEGSKA (reference sequence). Germline trimming cut 0 bases from V and 2 bases from J; bases unmatched to any gene: 9. The CDR3 is made up of 17 amino acids. The CDR3 protein is CSARDRLAGTHTDTQYF. The CDR3 DNA sequence: TGCAGTGCTAGAGATCGGCTAGCGGGAACACACACAGATACGCAGTATTTT.

This clonotype was seen only once. The chain carries TRBV28 and TRBJ1-6; no definite D call. CDR3 size: 14 residues. The germline V gene encodes CDR1 MDHEN and CDR2 SYDVKM. V lost 3 bases to trimming and J lost 7 bases, with 10 bases between them. CDR3 loop: CASSLTVENSPLHF. CDR3 in DNA: TGTGCCAGCAGTTTGACGGTCGAGAATTCACCCCTCCACTTT.